This entry lists 32 T cell receptor beta chains sequenced from one sample in a study of post-analysis software for immune sequencing data. Findings and caveats of the study: When patients were compared with controls, 4 or 5 TRBV segments were more frequent, TRBV5-6, TRBV5-1 and TRBV20-1 among them.

Libraries were made from TCR beta cDNA, and they carried unique molecular identifiers. A single record per CDR3 protein comes from TCRdb applying MiXCR to the PCR reads. In the table there are about 540,000 distinct CDR3 sequences, 30% to 40% of which are singletons. These receptors lack a known antigen. Material: blood. These receptors were obtained from a girl between 2 and 17 years old with multiple sclerosis.

This clonotype was recorded at least ten times. The chain uses TRBV29-1 and TRBJ2-3; the D gene is possibly TRBD1 (6 bases). Deletions cut 7 bases from V and 2 bases from J, with 13 bases between. This CDR3 has 13 amino acids. In germline, CDR1 is SQVTM, CDR2 ANQGSEA. The CDR3 spells CSAARGITDTQYF. Written as DNA, the CDR3 is TGCAGCGCCGCAAGGGGGATCACAGATACGCAGTATTTT.

The rearrangement links TRBV3-1 to TRBJ2-1, with 11 nucleotides matching TRBD1. The CDR3 extends over 17 amino acids. Trimming removed 2 bases from V and 3 bases from J; junction bases left unmatched: 6. Germline CDR1 and CDR2: LGHDT and YNNKEL (reference sequence). CDR3 in amino acids: CASSQWGTGGRYNEQFF. The CDR3 DNA reads as TGTGCCAGCAGCCAATGGGGGACAGGGGGACGCTACAATGAGCAGTTCTTC.

The chain couples TRBV20-1 to TRBJ2-2; a weak D match, TRBD2 (6 bases). The CDR3 is 13 residues long. V was pared by 6 bases and J by 7 bases, with 15 bases between. The germline V gene encodes CDR1 DFQATT and CDR2 SNEGSKA (reference sequence). The CDR3 coding sequence is TGCAGTGCCGGGACTGCGCTTGACGGGGAGCTGTTTTTT. Encoded protein: CSAGTALDGELFF.

This clonotype turned up a few times. V and J are TRBV19 and TRBJ1-5; TRBD1 is a possible D gene (5 bases). This CDR3 comprises 15 residues. The V gene's germline CDR1 is LNHDA and CDR2 SQIVND (reference sequence). V was cut by 3 bases and J by 3 bases, with 12 bases left in between. The CDR3 nucleotides are TGTGCCAGTAGTATTGAACAGGCTTTCAATCAGCCCCAGCATTTT. This codes for CASSIEQAFNQPQHF.

The table lists this clonotype with a few counts. This chain joins TRBV3-1 and TRBJ2-5; D is perhaps TRBD2 (6 bases). The germline V gene encodes CDR1 LGHDT and CDR2 YNNKEL (reference sequence). This CDR3 is built from 15 residues. Trimming pared 2 bases from V and 1 base from J, leaving 11 bases between. The DNA of the CDR3 is TGTGCCAGCAGCCAACTGGCGGGGCCCCAAGAGACCCAGTACTTC. It specifies CASSQLAGPQETQYF.

A few counts support this clonotype. The chain has TRBV20-1 and TRBJ1-5; possible D gene TRBD1, 5 bases. V shed 3 bases and J shed 0 bases, with 12 bases lying between them. Germline CDR1 is DFQATT and CDR2 is SNEGSKA (reference sequence). The CDR3 covers 15 residues. CDR3 sequence reads: CSASLPGGSNQPQHF. As DNA, the CDR3 is TGCAGTGCTAGTCTACCGGGGGGTAGCAATCAGCCCCAGCATTTT.

This clonotype has only a few counts. The rearrangement links TRBV7-8 to TRBJ2-3, with D perhaps given as TRBD1 or TRBD2 (5 bases each). Deletions cut 0 bases from V and 1 base from J, with 11 bases between. CDR1 is SGHVS, CDR2 FQNEAQ, per germline. The CDR3 covers 16 residues. This chain's CDR3 is CASSLAGTWGTDTQYF. Here the CDR3 DNA reads TGTGCCAGCAGCTTAGCAGGGACGTGGGGCACAGATACGCAGTATTTT.

This chain links TRBV5-1 with TRBJ2-3, with D perhaps matching TRBD1 or TRBD2 (7 bases each). Trimming left V 0 bases short and J 0 bases short, with 11 bases between. The CDR3 is made up of 16 amino acids. Germline V gene lookup returns CDR1 SGHRS and CDR2 YFSETQ. CDR3 coding DNA: TGCGCCAGCAGCTTGGGCCAGGGGGGGAGCACAGATACGCAGTATTTT. The encoded protein is CASSLGQGGSTDTQYF.

This clonotype was counted a few times. The rearrangement uses TRBV20-1 and TRBJ2-7; 8 nucleotides match TRBD1. The V gene end was trimmed by 0 bases and the J gene end by 3 bases; junction bases not matched to a gene: 10. Germline V CDR1 and CDR2: DFQATT, SNEGSKA (reference sequence). There are 16 residues in the CDR3. The CDR3 reads CSARDLGQGAHYEQYF. CDR3 nucleotide sequence: TGCAGTGCTAGAGATTTGGGCCAGGGGGCTCACTACGAGCAGTACTTC.

This chain uses TRBV6-5 with TRBJ1-5; weak D call: TRBD1 (5 bases). The germline CDR1 and CDR2 sequences are MNHEY and SVGAGI. The CDR3 length is 14 residues. V was clipped by 4 bases and J by 6 bases, with 13 bases between them. The CDR3 is CASSSLSGVQPQHF. The CDR3 DNA is TGTGCCAGCAGTTCCCTCTCGGGGGTTCAGCCCCAGCATTTT.

This clonotype was found a few times. The chain carries TRBV5-1 and TRBJ2-6; no definite D call. With 2 bases removed from V and 3 bases from J, the gap between germline ends came to 9 bases. CDR1 is SGHRS, CDR2 YFSETQ, per germline. The length of the CDR3 is 15 residues. CDR3 nucleotides: TGCGCCAGCAGCTTAGAAGGGAATGGGGCCAACGTCCTGACTTTC. Its protein product is CASSLEGNGANVLTF.

With respect to this clonotype: A read error may account for a junction end that differs from germline. This chain connects TRBV6-1 to TRBJ2-5, with a weak D call TRBD1 (5 bases). The germline V gene has CDR1 MNHNS and CDR2 SASEGT. The CDR3 has 14 amino acids. The CDR3 nucleotides are TGTACCAGCACGGTAGGGGCTATCCAAGAGACCCAGTACTTC. Its protein product is CTSTVGAIQETQYF.

The chain joins TRBV27 to TRBJ2-3; TRBD2 matches 8 bases. J gave up 5 bases and V 6 bases, and 7 bases lay outside the gene matches. Germline CDR1 is MNHEY and CDR2 is SMNVEV (reference sequence). The CDR3 is 14 amino acids. The CDR3 DNA sequence: TGTGCCAGCAGATTGTTAGCGGGGATAGATACGCAGTATTTT. It is translated as CASRLLAGIDTQYF.

The sample holds a few counts of this clonotype. This sequence joins TRBV9 and TRBJ2-7; tentative D call: TRBD1 (6 bases). Germline V gives CDR1 SGDLS, CDR2 YYNGEE. V lost 4 bases to trimming and J lost 2 bases, with 13 bases between them. This CDR3 comprises 14 residues. CDR3 sequence: CASSPKRTAYEQYF. The DNA for the CDR3 is TGTGCCAGCAGCCCGAAAAGGACAGCCTACGAGCAGTACTTC.

The rearrangement joins TRBV20-1 to TRBJ1-5, with 8 bases identical to TRBD1. CDR3 size: 18 residues. In germline, CDR1 is DFQATT, CDR2 SNEGSKA (reference sequence). V lost 2 bases to trimming and J lost 0 bases; unmatched junction nucleotides: 12. The CDR3 here is CSARRGTGGANSNQPQHF. CDR3 coding DNA: TGCAGTGCTAGAAGAGGAACAGGGGGGGCTAATAGCAATCAGCCCCAGCATTTT.

The chain couples TRBV7-8 to TRBJ1-2, with TRBD1 identical over 8 bases. This CDR3 is built from 14 residues. The J segment lost 7 bases and the V segment lost 5 bases, leaving 9 bases of the junction unmatched. Per the germline V gene, CDR1 is SGHVS and CDR2 is FQNEAQ. CDR3 in amino acids: CASSIGQGMGGYTF. The DNA for the CDR3 is TGTGCCAGCAGCATCGGACAGGGAATGGGTGGCTACACCTTC.

This clonotype showed up just a few times. The rearrangement links TRBV21-1 to TRBJ2-5; TRBD2, the table's D call, lacks a check against the DNA. TRBV21-1 corresponds to a pseudogene. The CDR3 consists of 16 residues. The CDR3 spells CASSKGGGNRQETQYF. The DNA for the CDR3 is TGTGCCAGCAGCAAAGGAGGAGGGAATAGACAAGAGACCCAGTACTTC.

The J gene is TRBJ1-1, the V gene TRBV20-1; D may be TRBD1 (5 bases). Germline V lookup: CDR1 DFQATT, CDR2 SNEGSKA (reference sequence). CDR3 length: 13 amino acids. V was shortened by 3 bases and J by 3 bases, with 11 bases between the two germline ends. DNA for the CDR3: TGCAGTGCTAGGGAGGGGACGGACACTGAAGCTTTCTTT. Protein product: CSAREGTDTEAFF.

The rearrangement links TRBV3-1 to TRBJ1-2; no clear D gene. This CDR3 contains 15 residues. V was pared by 4 bases and J by 8 bases, with 20 bases between. Germline assignment: CDR1 LGHDT and CDR2 YNNKEL (reference sequence). Here the CDR3 DNA reads TGTGCCAGCAGCCGGGAAGGACCGGAGACTGAGGGCTACACCTTC. As protein: CASSREGPETEGYTF.

The chain has TRBV5-1 and TRBJ1-1; 7 bases are shared with TRBD1. Germline V gene sequence: CDR1 SGHRS, CDR2 YFSETQ. The CDR3 sequence is 15 residues long. V was pared by 4 bases and J by 5 bases, with 11 bases of the junction left unmatched. This CDR3 reads CASSPQQGRHTEAFF. The CDR3 DNA sequence: TGCGCCAGCAGCCCTCAACAGGGGAGGCATACTGAAGCTTTCTTT.

This clonotype occurred many times. The chain carries TRBV5-1 and TRBJ2-3; D gene uncertain. V was cut by 0 bases and J by 1 base, with 6 bases left in between. CDR1 is SGHRS and CDR2 is YFSETQ in the germline V gene. This CDR3 is 14 amino acids long. The CDR3 nucleotides are TGCGCCAGCAGCTTGGTGTTGGGCACAGATACGCAGTATTTT. Amino acids: CASSLVLGTDTQYF.

This clonotype was observed a few times. This chain uses TRBV28 with TRBJ2-1; D gene uncertain. Trimming took 3 bases from V and 0 from J, leaving 12 bases between them. The CDR3 spans 16 residues. The V gene's germline CDR1 is MDHEN and CDR2 SYDVKM. In DNA, the CDR3 is TGTGCCAGCAGTTTTCGGTCAGTGAGCTCCTACAATGAGCAGTTCTTC. This gives the protein CASSFRSVSSYNEQFF.

The J gene is TRBJ1-1, the V gene TRBV18; 9 positions agree with TRBD1. The germline CDR1 and CDR2 sequences are KGHSH and LQKENI. J was trimmed by 5 bases and V by 2 bases; bases with no gene match: 12. The CDR3 contains 17 residues. Written as DNA, the CDR3 is TGTGCCAGCTCACCAAACTCTCTGGGACAGGGCGGAACTGAAGCTTTCTTT. Translating it yields CASSPNSLGQGGTEAFF. The entire variable domain, with the rest obtained from reference TRBV18 and TRBJ1-1, is as follows: NAGVMQNPRHLVRRRGQEARLRCSPMKGHSHVYWYRQLPEEGLKFMVYLQKENIIDESGMPKERFSAEFPKEGPSILRIQQVVRGDSAAYFCASSPNSLGQGGTEAFFGQGTRLTVV.

The chain combines TRBV18 with TRBJ2-5; 8 nucleotides align to TRBD1. Germline trimming cut 3 bases from V and 4 bases from J; bases unmatched to any gene: 10. CDR1 KGHSH and CDR2 LQKENI come from the germline V gene. CDR3 size: 16 residues. The CDR3 protein is CASSPLQGAGGETQYF. CDR3 coding DNA: TGTGCCAGCTCACCGCTCCAGGGGGCCGGGGGAGAGACCCAGTACTTC.

The chain has TRBV29-1 and TRBJ2-7; TRBD1 matches at 9 bases. J gave up 5 bases and V 4 bases, and 12 bases lay outside the gene matches. Germline V gene data show CDR1 as SQVTM and CDR2 as ANQGSEA. The CDR3 has 15 amino acids. The CDR3 nucleotides are TGCAGCGTTGGGACAGGGGCCCACCGAGCCCACGAGCAGTACTTC. Protein product: CSVGTGAHRAHEQYF.

This chain links TRBV7-6 with TRBJ1-6, with no clear D. Trimming cost V 4 bases and J 7 bases, with 14 bases left between them. Germline V gene sequence: CDR1 SGHVS, CDR2 FNYEAQ. This CDR3 has 15 residues. In DNA form, the CDR3 reads TGTGCCAGCAGCTCCCGTAACGGGCCGAATTCACCCCTCCACTTT. As protein: CASSSRNGPNSPLHF.

The chain carries TRBV4-1 and TRBJ2-1; TRBD2 agrees at 9 bases. CDR3 size: 16 residues. CDR1 and CDR2 (germline): MGHRA, YSYEKL. After removal of 4 bases from V and 5 bases from J, the junction contained 9 bases not matched to a gene. The CDR3 loop is CASSRQLASGDNEQFF. CDR3 bases: TGCGCCAGCAGCCGACAGTTGGCTAGCGGGGACAATGAGCAGTTCTTC.

The chain carries TRBV29-1 and TRBJ1-1; 12 bases map to TRBD1. V lost 5 bases to trimming and J lost 5 bases; unmatched junction nucleotides: 15. Germline V CDR1 and CDR2: SQVTM, ANQGSEA. The CDR3 has 17 residues. The CDR3 region has the DNA TGCAGCGTTTACGTCCCGGGACAGGGGGCATCTGGAACTGAAGCTTTCTTT. Its translation: CSVYVPGQGASGTEAFF.

The chain uses TRBV28 and TRBJ2-4, with D possibly TRBD2 on 5 matching bases. The V and J ends lost 6 bases and 2 bases respectively, with 11 bases between them. The CDR3 extends over 14 amino acids. Germline V gene lookup returns CDR1 MDHEN and CDR2 SYDVKM. Here the CDR3 reads CASSLSVPKNIQYF. In DNA, the CDR3 is TGTGCCAGCAGCCTTAGCGTCCCCAAAAACATTCAGTACTTC. Complete variable domain (other parts from reference TRBV28 and TRBJ2-4): DVKVTQSSRYLVKRTGEKVFLECVQDMDHENMFWYRQDPGLGLRLIYFSYDVKMKEKGDIPEGYSVSREKKERFSLILESASTNQTSMYLCASSLSVPKNIQYFGAGTRLSVL.

The chain uses TRBV7-9 and TRBJ1-5; D is unresolved. The CDR3 contains 17 residues. Trimming took 1 base from V and 0 from J, leaving 13 bases between them. CDR1 and CDR2 from the germline V gene are SEHNR and FQNEAQ (reference sequence). The CDR3 sequence: CASSLGLGTVSNQPQHF. As DNA, the CDR3 is TGTGCCAGCAGCTTAGGATTGGGAACCGTTAGCAATCAGCCCCAGCATTTT.

The chain couples TRBV5-8 to TRBJ1-5; 10 bases agree with TRBD1. This CDR3 contains 18 residues. Germline V gene sequence: CDR1 SGHTS, CDR2 YDEGEE. The trim removed 4 bases at V and 1 base at J, leaving 11 bases unmatched. The CDR3 here is CASSRDRGRGGSNQPQHF. Here the CDR3 DNA reads TGTGCCAGCAGCCGTGACAGGGGGCGCGGGGGGAGCAATCAGCCCCAGCATTTT. Complete variable domain (other parts from reference TRBV5-8 and TRBJ1-5): EAGVTQSPTHLIKTRGQQATLRCSPISGHTSVYWYQQALGLGLQFLLWYDEGEERNRGNFPPRFSGRQFPNYSSELNVNALELEDSALYLCASSRDRGRGGSNQPQHFGDGTRLSIL.

This chain joins TRBV7-2 and TRBJ1-5; possibly TRBD1 for D (5 bases). Per germline, CDR1 SGHTA and CDR2 FQGNSA. This CDR3 has 15 residues. The V end was cut by 1 base, the J end by 6 bases, with 13 bases between. For the CDR3, the DNA is TGTGCCAGCAGCTTAGAGCCAGGGATCGGTCAGCCCCAGCATTTT. Protein sequence: CASSLEPGIGQPQHF.